This T cell receptor beta chain was recovered during a study of monozygotic twins with inflammatory bowel disease. Reanalyzing the 5' RACE reads, TCRdb keeps one entry per CDR3 protein, without DNA. The sample totals fewer than 400,000 distinct CDR3 sequences. CDR1 and CDR2 (germline): LGHNA, YNFKEQ. The CDR3 has 16 amino acids. The sequence came from a human donor with ulcerative colitis or Crohn's disease, or a healthy co-twin of an affected twin (not recorded which). This chain uses TRBV4-2 with TRBJ2-3; TCRdb designates TRBD2, a call that cannot be tested without DNA. Sample: blood. The CDR3 loop reads CASSQGVSGSPDTQYF.